Shown below are 3 T cell receptor beta chains from a single sample sequenced in a study of blood T cell repertoires in COVID-19. Clones were read by immunoSEQ multiplex PCR, and TCRdb kept only the in-frame ones, dropping some. The sample holds roughly 120,000 clones, around 90% seen once. Specimen: peripheral blood. These receptor sequences come from a human donor in a cohort sampled during active COVID-19.

This clone has just one count. The chain joins TRBV15 to TRBJ2-1; TRBD2 aligns across 7 bases. J was trimmed by 8 bases and V by 5 bases; bases with no gene match: 15. The V gene's germline CDR1 is LNHNV and CDR2 YYDKDF (reference sequence). The CDR3 extends over 16 amino acids. The CDR3 is CATSPNDGGGPDEQFF. The DNA for the CDR3 is TGTGCCACCAGCCCAAACGACGGGGGAGGGCCAGATGAGCAGTTCTTC.

V and J are TRBV29-1 and TRBJ1-4, with D possibly matching TRBD1 (5 bases). CDR1 and CDR2 from the germline V gene are SQVTM and ANQGSEA. The V end lost 6 bases, the J end lost 0 bases, and 8 bases lay between the germline ends. The CDR3 is 13 amino acids. In DNA form, the CDR3 reads TGCAGCGTCGCGACAGCAACTAATGAAAAACTGTTTTTT. This sequence encodes CSVATATNEKLFF.

The chain recombines TRBV5-8 with TRBJ2-7; D is possibly TRBD1 (5 bases). The CDR3 totals 12 residues. Trimming cost V 0 bases and J 6 bases, with 7 bases left between them. The germline CDR1 and CDR2 sequences are SGHTS and YDEGEE. CDR3 sequence reads: CASSLVRGEQYF. Here the CDR3 DNA reads TGTGCCAGCAGCTTGGTAAGGGGCGAGCAGTACTTC.